This T cell receptor beta chain was obtained from a study of blood T cell repertoires in COVID-19. For the study at large: Both acute and convalescent COVID-19 samples were obtained from the United States, Italy and Spain. PBMCs, B-cell-depleted T cells, or T cells were the source of the cDNA or gDNA that made up the material.

Under the authors' procedure: Amplification with reference gene primers provided the estimates of nucleated cell counts. Profiled with immunoSEQ multiplex PCR; TCRdb holds only in-frame clones, not every one. Clonal size and the V and J genes are those of that table, whereas D and trimming came from the DNA. The sample has tens of thousands of clones, 81% seen once. Germline V lookup: CDR1 MDHEN, CDR2 SYDVKM. This CDR3 spans 14 amino acids. V lost 2 bases, J lost 4 bases, and 3 bases stayed unmatched. Seattle participants joined during active infection and were tracked over time. The chain combines TRBV28 with TRBJ2-7; 9 nucleotides line up with TRBD2. The sequence was obtained from a man aged 65-85 years with COVID-19, enrolled during active disease. Sequencing input: peripheral blood. For the CDR3, the DNA is TGTGCCAGCAGTTTACGAGCGGGAGGTTACGAGCAGTACTTC. Its translation is CASSLRAGGYEQYF.